Presented here are 10 T cell receptor beta chains from one specimen sequenced in a study of graft-versus-host responses after intestinal transplantation. Here immunoSEQ multiplex PCR was the method, and the copy in TCRdb shows in-frame clones only, minus some. The table includes tens of thousands of clones, about 90% detected once. This sample comprised PBMCs, obtained about 120 days after intestinal transplantation. Source of these receptors: a human patient who received an intestinal transplant, so some T cells may come from the graft donor.

V is TRBV11-2 and J is TRBJ1-2, with a possible D match to TRBD1 (6 bases). Trimming removed 5 bases from V and 6 bases from J, with 25 bases in between. The CDR3 runs 17 residues. CDR1 is SGHAT, CDR2 FQNNGV, per germline. The CDR3 protein is CASSLGLGDTLRNGYTF. The CDR3 nucleotides are TGTGCCAGCAGCCTGGGTTTAGGGGACACGCTTAGGAATGGCTACACCTTC.

The V call is TRBV5-6, the J call TRBJ2-1; D call uncertain. Trimming pared 0 bases from V and 5 bases from J, leaving 6 bases between. Germline lookup yields CDR1 SGHDT and CDR2 YYEEEE. The CDR3 is 13 residues long. CDR3 DNA sequence: TGTGCCAGCAGCTTGGTTAGTAACAATGAGCAGTTCTTC. This encodes CASSLVSNNEQFF.

This clone was seen a single time. The chain recombines TRBV7-2 with TRBJ2-2; D perhaps matches TRBD2 (5 bases). V lost 0 bases, J lost 6 bases, and 5 bases lay in between. CDR3 size: 13 residues. The germline gives CDR1 SGHTA, CDR2 FQGNSA. The CDR3 here is CASSLAGAGELFF. In nucleotides, the CDR3 is TGTGCCAGCAGCTTAGCCGGGGCCGGGGAGCTGTTTTTT.

The V and J genes are TRBV4-1 and TRBJ2-1, with D possibly TRBD2 on 5 matching bases. The CDR3 has 15 amino acids. Germline values: CDR1 MGHRA, CDR2 YSYEKL. V lost 0 bases, J lost 4 bases, and 10 bases lay in between. For the CDR3, the DNA is TGCGCCAGCAGCCAAGATTCCAGCGGTTACAATGAGCAGTTCTTC. This gives the protein CASSQDSSGYNEQFF.

The genes are TRBV5-6 and TRBJ2-2; D remains unclear. CDR1 and CDR2 from the germline V gene are SGHDT and YYEEEE. This CDR3 has 14 residues. V was clipped by 4 bases and J by 4 bases, with 11 bases between them. The CDR3, as DNA: TGTGCCAGCAGCGGGTACTCGGGCACCGGGGAGCTGTTTTTT. It encodes CASSGYSGTGELFF.

In DNA, the CDR3 is TGTGCCAGCAGCCCCACGGAATCACCCCTCCACTTT. Encoded protein: CASSPTESPLHF. The chain uses TRBV5-8 and TRBJ1-6; D gene uncertain. Germline CDR1 and CDR2: SGHTS and YDEGEE. Deletions cut 4 bases from V and 10 bases from J, with 9 bases between. This CDR3 region has 12 residues.

This clone was counted a single time. The chain employs TRBV28 and TRBJ1-4; tentative D call: TRBD1 (6 bases). In germline, CDR1 is MDHEN, CDR2 SYDVKM. Trimming cost V 5 bases and J 6 bases, with 10 bases left between them. CDR3 length equals 13 residues. Here the CDR3 DNA reads TGTGCCAGCAGTCGGGAGGGGGATGAAAAACTGTTTTTT. Encoded protein: CASSREGDEKLFF.

The rearrangement uses TRBV7-9 and TRBJ2-3, with D perhaps TRBD1 (5 bases). From germline, CDR1 is SEHNR and CDR2 FQNEAQ (reference sequence). Trimming took 3 bases from V and 2 from J, leaving 12 bases between them. This CDR3 spans 15 amino acids. The CDR3 reads CASSFPTAYTDTQYF. In DNA, the CDR3 is TGTGCCAGCAGCTTCCCGACAGCCTACACAGATACGCAGTATTTT.

This clone appeared a few times. J is TRBJ1-4 and V is TRBV4-2; TRBD1 matches at 8 bases. The CDR3 loop spans 15 amino acids. Trimming cost V 0 bases and J 4 bases; bases outside gene matches: 1. CDR1 and CDR2 (germline): LGHNA, YNFKEQ. The CDR3 bases are TGTGCCAGCAGCCAAGATGGACAGGGTAATGAAAAACTGTTTTTT. It is translated as CASSQDGQGNEKLFF.

The V gene is TRBV15, the J gene TRBJ2-1, with D hard to call. The CDR3 spans 19 residues. The germline V and J ends were trimmed by 4 bases and 5 bases, with 27 bases remaining between them. Germline CDR1 is LNHNV and CDR2 is YYDKDF (reference sequence). The CDR3 bases are TGTGCCACCAGCACCAAGCTATCGAGCTCCGAGGAATTCCACAATGAGCAGTTCTTC. It yields the protein CATSTKLSSSEEFHNEQFF.